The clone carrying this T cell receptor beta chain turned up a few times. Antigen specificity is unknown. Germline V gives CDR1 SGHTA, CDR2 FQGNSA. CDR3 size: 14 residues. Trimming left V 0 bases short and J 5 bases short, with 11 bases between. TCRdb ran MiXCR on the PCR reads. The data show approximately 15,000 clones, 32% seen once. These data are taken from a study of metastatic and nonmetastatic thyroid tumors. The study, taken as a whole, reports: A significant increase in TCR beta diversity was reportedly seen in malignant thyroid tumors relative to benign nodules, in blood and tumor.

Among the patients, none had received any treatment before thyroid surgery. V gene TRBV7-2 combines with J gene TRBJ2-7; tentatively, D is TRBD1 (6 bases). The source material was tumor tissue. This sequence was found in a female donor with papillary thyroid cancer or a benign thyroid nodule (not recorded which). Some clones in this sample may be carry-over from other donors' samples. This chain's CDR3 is CASSLAAGANEQYF. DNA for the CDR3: TGTGCCAGCAGCTTAGCGGCAGGGGCTAACGAGCAGTACTTC.